This TCR beta chain was profiled in a study of blood T cell repertoires in COVID-19 (dated by TCRdb to 2019 to 2021). Notes on the research overall: The collaborator samples originated in the United States, Italy and Spain and spanned the acute and convalescent phases of COVID-19. The material from the prospective study consisted of cDNA or gDNA derived from T cells, B-cell-depleted T cells, or PBMCs. Deeply sampled blood TCRbeta repertoires from subjects exposed to, actively infected with, or recovered from COVID-19 were included in the dataset. The repertoires were released in a freely available public database intended as a resource for research on the immune response to SARS-CoV-2. Samples came from the ongoing ImmuneRACE study (first 160 participants) plus 1,254 subjects from 6 global collaborators. Sample metadata almost always included a de-identified subject ID, COVID-19 status, age in years and sex. HLA class I and class II types, where available, came from metadata supplied by the sample provider rather than from assay-based typing.

The study at large found these results: The amount of clinical and demographic metadata varied by source and participant and was provided uncurated.

Turning to this clone: Its recognized antigen is unknown. The sample holds no much larger clone one base away, and base qualities are not on file.

One collaborating source in Seattle enrolled patients during active infection and followed them longitudinally through the course of disease. Whole blood was collected in K2EDTA tubes by collaborating institutions according to the institutions' own protocols. For TCRbeta analysis, collaborators shipped samples as frozen whole blood, isolated PBMCs, or DNA extracted from either of those sample types. TCRbeta CDR3 regions were amplified from genomic DNA using the immunoSEQ Assay, a bias-controlled multiplex PCR. Per the source publication's procedure: The number of nucleated cells in each sample was estimated by amplification of reference gene primers within the assay. To quantify the absolute abundance of each unique TCRbeta CDR3 rearrangement, sequence reads were collapsed and filtered. Productive Simpson clonality was computed per sample as the square root of Simpson's diversity index over productive rearrangements. TCRdb carries this immuneACCESS record with in-frame sequences only. Its versions omit some clonotypes, under half of them owing to an unresolved V gene in the studies checked, with the rest unexplained. V and J calls and clone size are copied from that table; D and trimming were computed from the DNA. Here the sample has fewer than 250,000 clones; around 80% occur a single time. 8% to 11% of the sample belongs to the ten largest clones.

At the junction V is shortened by 8 bases and J by 5 bases; bases outside the gene matches: 9. The CDR3 measures 14 amino acids from cysteine to phenylalanine. Of the read, only the CDR3 DNA is kept; its 42 bases are in frame from base 1. The germline V gene encodes CDR1 MNHEY and CDR2 SVGAGI. The sequencing input was peripheral blood. The source of this sequence is a woman of 80 years or more with COVID-19, enrolled during active disease. The rearranged segments are TRBV6-5 and TRBJ1-5, with 7 middle bases fitting TRBD1. The bases are TGTGCCAGCTTAGGACAGGACAGAGATCAGCCCCAGCATTTT. Translated, it reads CASLGQDRDQPQHF.